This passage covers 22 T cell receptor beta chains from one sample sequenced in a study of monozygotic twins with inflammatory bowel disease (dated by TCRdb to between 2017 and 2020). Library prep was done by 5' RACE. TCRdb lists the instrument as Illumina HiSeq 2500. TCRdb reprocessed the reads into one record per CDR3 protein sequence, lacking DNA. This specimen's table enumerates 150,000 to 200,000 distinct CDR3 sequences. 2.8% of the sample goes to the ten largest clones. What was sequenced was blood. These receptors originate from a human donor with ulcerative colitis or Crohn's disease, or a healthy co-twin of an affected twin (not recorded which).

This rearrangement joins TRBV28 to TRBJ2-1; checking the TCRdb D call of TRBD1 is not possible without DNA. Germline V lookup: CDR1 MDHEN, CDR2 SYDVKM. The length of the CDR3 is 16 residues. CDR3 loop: CASKSVGTVSYNEQFF.

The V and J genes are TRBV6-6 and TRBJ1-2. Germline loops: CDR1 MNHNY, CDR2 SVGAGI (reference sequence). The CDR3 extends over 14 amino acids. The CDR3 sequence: CASSYTASNYGYTF.

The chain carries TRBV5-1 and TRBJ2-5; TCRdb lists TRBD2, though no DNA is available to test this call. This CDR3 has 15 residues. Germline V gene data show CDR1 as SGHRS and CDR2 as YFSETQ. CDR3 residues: CASSLSGGAQETQYF.

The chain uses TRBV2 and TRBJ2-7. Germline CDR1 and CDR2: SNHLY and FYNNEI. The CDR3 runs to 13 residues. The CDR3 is CASSESSSYEQYF. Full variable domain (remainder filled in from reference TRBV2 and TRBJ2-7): EPEVTQTPSHQVTQMGQEVILRCVPISNHLYFYWYRQILGQKVEFLVSFYNNEISEKSEIFDDQFSVERPDGSNFTLKIRSTKLEDSAMYFCASSESSSYEQYFGPGTRLTVT.

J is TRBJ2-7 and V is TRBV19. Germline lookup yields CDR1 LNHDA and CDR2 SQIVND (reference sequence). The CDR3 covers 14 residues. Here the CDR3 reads CASSTRQSSYEQYF. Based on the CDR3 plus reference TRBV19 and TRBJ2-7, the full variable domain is DGGITQSPKYLFRKEGQNVTLSCEQNLNHDAMYWYRQDPGQGLRLIYYSQIVNDFQKGDIAEGYSVSREKKESFPLTVTSAQKNPTAFYLCASSTRQSSYEQYFGPGTRLTVT.

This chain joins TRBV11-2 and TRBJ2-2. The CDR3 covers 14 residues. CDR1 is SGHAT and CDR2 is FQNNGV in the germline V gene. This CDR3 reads CASSPRWGFGELFF.

The CDR3 loop reads CASSLGSSGPHNEQFF. J is TRBJ2-1 and V is TRBV5-1; TCRdb selects TRBD2, and the lack of DNA leaves this call unchecked. This CDR3 spans 16 amino acids. The germline V gene encodes CDR1 SGHRS and CDR2 YFSETQ.

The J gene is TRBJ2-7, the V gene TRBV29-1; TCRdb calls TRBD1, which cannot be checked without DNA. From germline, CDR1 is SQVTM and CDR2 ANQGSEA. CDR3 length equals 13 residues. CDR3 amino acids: CSVDAGGETEQYF.

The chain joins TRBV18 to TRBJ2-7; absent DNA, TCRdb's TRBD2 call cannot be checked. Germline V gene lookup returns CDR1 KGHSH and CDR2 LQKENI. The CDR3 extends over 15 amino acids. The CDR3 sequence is CASSPGSGSSYEQYF. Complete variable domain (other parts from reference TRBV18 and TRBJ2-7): NAGVMQNPRHLVRRRGQEARLRCSPMKGHSHVYWYRQLPEEGLKFMVYLQKENIIDESGMPKERFSAEFPKEGPSILRIQQVVRGDSAAYFCASSPGSGSSYEQYFGPGTRLTVT.

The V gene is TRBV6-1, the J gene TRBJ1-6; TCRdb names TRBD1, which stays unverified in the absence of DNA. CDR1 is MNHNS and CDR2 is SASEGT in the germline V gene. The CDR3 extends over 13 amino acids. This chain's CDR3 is CASGQAYNSPLHF.

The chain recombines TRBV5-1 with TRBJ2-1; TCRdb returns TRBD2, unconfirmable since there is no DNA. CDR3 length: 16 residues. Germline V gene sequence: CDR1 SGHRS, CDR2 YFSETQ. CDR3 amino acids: CASSLWYSGRQDEQFF.

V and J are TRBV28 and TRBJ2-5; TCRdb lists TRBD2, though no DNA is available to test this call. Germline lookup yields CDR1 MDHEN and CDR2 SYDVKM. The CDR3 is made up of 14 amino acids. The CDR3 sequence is CASSLWGAVSAQYF.

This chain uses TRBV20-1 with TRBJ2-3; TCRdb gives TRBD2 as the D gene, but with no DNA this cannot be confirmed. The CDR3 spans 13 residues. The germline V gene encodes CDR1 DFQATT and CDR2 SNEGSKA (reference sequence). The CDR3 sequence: CSAPTSGKNTQYF.

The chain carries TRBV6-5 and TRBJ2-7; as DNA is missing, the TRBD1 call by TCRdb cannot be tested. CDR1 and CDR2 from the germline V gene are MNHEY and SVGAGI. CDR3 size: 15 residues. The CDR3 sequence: CASSYSQGASYEQYF.

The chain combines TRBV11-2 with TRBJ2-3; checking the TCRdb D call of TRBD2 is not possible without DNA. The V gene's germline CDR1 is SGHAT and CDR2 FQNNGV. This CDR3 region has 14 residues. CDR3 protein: CASSLSGRQNTQYF.

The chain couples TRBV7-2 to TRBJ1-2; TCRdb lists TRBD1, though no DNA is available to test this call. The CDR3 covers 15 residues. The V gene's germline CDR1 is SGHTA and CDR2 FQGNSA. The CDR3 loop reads CASSLYGTANYGYTF.

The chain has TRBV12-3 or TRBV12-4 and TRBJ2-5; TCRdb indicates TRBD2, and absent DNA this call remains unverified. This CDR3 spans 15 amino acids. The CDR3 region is CASSLELAGDETQYF.

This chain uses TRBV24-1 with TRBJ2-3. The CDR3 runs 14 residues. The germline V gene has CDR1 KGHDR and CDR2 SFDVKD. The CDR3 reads CATSDLGSTDTQYF.

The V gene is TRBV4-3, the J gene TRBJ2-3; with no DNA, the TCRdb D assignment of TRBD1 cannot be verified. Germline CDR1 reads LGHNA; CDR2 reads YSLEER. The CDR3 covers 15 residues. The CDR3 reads CASSQEGTGAGTQYF.

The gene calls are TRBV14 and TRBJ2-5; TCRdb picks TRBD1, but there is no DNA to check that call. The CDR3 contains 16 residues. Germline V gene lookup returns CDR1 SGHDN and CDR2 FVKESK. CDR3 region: CASSQEARFPQETQYF.

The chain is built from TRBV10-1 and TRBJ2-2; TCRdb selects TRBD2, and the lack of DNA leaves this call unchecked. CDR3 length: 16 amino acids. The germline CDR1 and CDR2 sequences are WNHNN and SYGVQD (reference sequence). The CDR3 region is CASSFGTSGDTGELFF.

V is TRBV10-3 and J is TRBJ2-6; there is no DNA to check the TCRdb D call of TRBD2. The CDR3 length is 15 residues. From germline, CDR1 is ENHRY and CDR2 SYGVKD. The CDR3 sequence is CAAGLSHSGANVLTF.